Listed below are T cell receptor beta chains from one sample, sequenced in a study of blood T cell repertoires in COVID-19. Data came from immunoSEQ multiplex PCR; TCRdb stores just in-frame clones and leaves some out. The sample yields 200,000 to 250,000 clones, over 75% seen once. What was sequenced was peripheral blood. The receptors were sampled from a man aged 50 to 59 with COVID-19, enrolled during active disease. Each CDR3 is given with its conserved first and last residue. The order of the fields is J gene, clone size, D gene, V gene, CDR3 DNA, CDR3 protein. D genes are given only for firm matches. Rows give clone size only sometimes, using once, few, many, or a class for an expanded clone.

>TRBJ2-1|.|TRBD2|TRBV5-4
TGTGCCAGCAGACCCGGACCGGGAGGAGACAATGAGCAGTTCTTC
CASRPGPGGDNEQFF
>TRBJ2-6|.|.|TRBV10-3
TGTGCCATCAGTGAGTCGGAGACGTCTGGGGCCAACGTCCTGACTTTC
CAISESETSGANVLTF
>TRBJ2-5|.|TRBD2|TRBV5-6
TGTGCCAGCAGCTTGGTGGCTAGCGGGAGTCGGGAGACCCAGTACTTC
CASSLVASGSRETQYF
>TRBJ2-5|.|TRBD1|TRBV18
TGTGCCAGCTCAGCCGGGACAGGGGTCGAGACCCAGTACTTC
CASSAGTGVETQYF
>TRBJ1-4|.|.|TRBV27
TGTGCCAGCAGTTCAAACGGTGCAACTAATGAAAAACTGTTTTTT
CASSSNGATNEKLFF
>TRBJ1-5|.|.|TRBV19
TGTGCCAGCCGGACTCGGGGCCTCCCAGGGGTTTTTAGCAATCAGCCCCAGCATTTT
CASRTRGLPGVFSNQPQHF
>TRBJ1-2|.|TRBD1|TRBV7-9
TGTGCCAGCAGCTTAGGCACAGGGGTGGGCTACACCTTC
CASSLGTGVGYTF
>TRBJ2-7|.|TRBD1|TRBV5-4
TGTGCCAGCAGCCCGGACAGGGGACTCTACGAGCAGTACTTC
CASSPDRGLYEQYF
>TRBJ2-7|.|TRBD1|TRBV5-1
TGCGCCAGCAGCCTAGGGACAGGGCAACCCTACGAGCAGTACTTC
CASSLGTGQPYEQYF
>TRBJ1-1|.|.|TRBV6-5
TGTGCCAGCAGTTACTCAGAGACAGGAGCCACTGAAGCTTTCTTT
CASSYSETGATEAFF
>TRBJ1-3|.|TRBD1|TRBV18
TGTGCCAGCTCACGCACGCCGGGACAGATAAACTCTGGAAACACCATATATTTT
CASSRTPGQINSGNTIYF
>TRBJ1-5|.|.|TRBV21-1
TGTGCCAGCAGTCAACAGGGAGCGATTCAGCCCCAGCATTTT
CASSQQGAIQPQHF
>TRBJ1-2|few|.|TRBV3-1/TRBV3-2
TGTGCCAGCAGCCAAAGGACTGCAAGTTCCTATGGCTACACCTTC
CASSQRTASSYGYTF
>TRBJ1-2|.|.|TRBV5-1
TGCGCCAGCAGCTTGGATAGTGCGGTTGCGGGACCCTCGAACCCAAACTATGGCTACACCTTC
CASSLDSAVAGPSNPNYGYTF
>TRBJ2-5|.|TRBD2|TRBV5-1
TGCGCCCGCAGCCGGCCGGGGGGGGACGAGACCCAGTACTTC
CARSRPGGDETQYF
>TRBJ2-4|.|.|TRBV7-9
TGTGCCAGCAGCCCAGGTGGAGGTCGGGGAAACATTCAGTACTTC
CASSPGGGRGNIQYF
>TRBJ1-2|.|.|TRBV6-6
TGTGCCAGCCGAGGTGAGGGCCACTATGGCTACACCTTC
CASRGEGHYGYTF
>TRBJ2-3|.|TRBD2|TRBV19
TGTGCCAGTATGACTAGCGGGGGGGGAGATACGCAGTATTTT
CASMTSGGGDTQYF